Listed below are T cell receptor beta chains from one sample, sequenced in a study of T cells in tumors after PD-1 blockade. This table comes from immunoSEQ multiplex PCR, and its TCRdb copy is limited to in-frame clones, with some not included. This table has about 60,000 clones, under 80% appearing once. The material was PBMCs, obtained after anti-PD-1 treatment. All receptors come from a human donor with basal cell carcinoma. Both conserved end residues are part of each CDR3. Each record gives: clone size, J gene, D gene, V gene, CDR3 DNA, CDR3 protein. The D gene is left open where the match is weak. Rows may omit the clone size; those that give it use once, few, many or a size class.

once TRBJ2-7 TRBD1 TRBV18 TGTGCCAGCTCCCCAGGGACAGGGATAGACGAGCAGTACTTC CASSPGTGIDEQYF
NA TRBJ1-2 TRBD1 TRBV28 TGTGCCAGCAGACAGAGAGGGGGCGCAGGGCACTATGGCTACACCTTC CASRQRGGAGHYGYTF
NA TRBJ2-3 NA TRBV3-1/TRBV3-2 TGTGCCAGCAGCCAGAGGGACCGACTTTACACAGATACGCAGTATTTT CASSQRDRLYTDTQYF
NA TRBJ2-4 TRBD2 TRBV2 TGTGCCGGGAGGGTCCCCCAGCGAGCCATTCAGTACTTC CAGRVPQRAIQYF
medium-sized TRBJ2-7 NA TRBV6-6 TGTGCCAGCAGACCAGGGGTCCACGAGCAGTACTTC CASRPGVHEQYF
NA TRBJ2-1 TRBD2 TRBV6-6 TGTGCCAGCAGTTCCTCCGGGGGGGGGCCCTACAATGAGCAGTTCTTC CASSSSGGGPYNEQFF
NA TRBJ2-7 NA TRBV6-2/TRBV6-3 TGTGCCAGCAGTTACGGCGGTATCTACGAGCAGTACTTC CASSYGGIYEQYF
few TRBJ1-5 NA TRBV12-3/TRBV12-4 TGTGCCAGCAGCTCTAATCGTCAGCCCCAGCATTTT CASSSNRQPQHF
NA TRBJ2-1 NA TRBV6-2/TRBV6-3 TGTGCCAGCAGTTACTCGAAAGGAGATGAGCAGTTCTTC CASSYSKGDEQFF
NA TRBJ2-1 NA TRBV5-8 TGTGCCACCTCACACCGGGACTTCTACAATGAGCAGTTCTTC CATSHRDFYNEQFF
NA TRBJ1-3 NA TRBV6-5 TGTGCCAGCAGCCTAACGGATGGAAACACCATATATTTT CASSLTDGNTIYF
NA TRBJ1-6 NA TRBV29-1 TGCAGCGTTAGGGACTCCTATAATTCACCCCTCCACTTT CSVRDSYNSPLHF
NA TRBJ1-4 NA TRBV14 TGTGCCAGCAGCCGGGGGCTTAATGAAAAACTGTTTTTT CASSRGLNEKLFF
NA TRBJ2-3 TRBD1 TRBV11-3 TGTGCCAGCAGCTTAGATGGGACAGGTTACACAGATACGCAGTATTTT CASSLDGTGYTDTQYF
NA TRBJ2-3 NA TRBV6-2/TRBV6-3 TGTGCCAGCAGCCTAGGAGCCCTCACCACAGATACGCAGTATTTT CASSLGALTTDTQYF
NA TRBJ1-4 TRBD1 TRBV19 TGTGCCAGTAGGATACAGGGGGCCTATGAAAAACTGTTTTTT CASRIQGAYEKLFF
NA TRBJ2-3 TRBD1 TRBV28 TGTGCCAGCAGTCTGGGACAGCTTACAGATACGCAGTATTTT CASSLGQLTDTQYF
NA TRBJ1-2 NA TRBV6-1 TGTGCCAGCAGTGACGCAGCCTCGAATAACTATGGCTACACCTTC CASSDAASNNYGYTF
NA TRBJ2-3 TRBD2 TRBV3-1/TRBV3-2 TGTGCCAGCAGCCTACCTCCCGGGACTAGCAGGATAGATACGCAGTATTTT CASSLPPGTSRIDTQYF
NA TRBJ2-1 TRBD2 TRBV5-1 TGCGCCAGCAGCTCACTAGCGGGGAGCTCCTACAATGAGCAGTTCTTC CASSSLAGSSYNEQFF
once TRBJ2-7 NA TRBV28 TGTGCCAGCAGTCTCAGGGGAGAGCAGTACTTC CASSLRGEQYF
NA TRBJ2-3 TRBD2 TRBV3-1/TRBV3-2 TGTGCCAGCGGACAGGGACTAGCGGGGACAGATACGCAGTATTTT CASGQGLAGTDTQYF
NA TRBJ2-2 NA TRBV6-1 TGTGCCAGCAGTGAAGGGATAGGGGAGGCCGGGGAGCTGTTTTTT CASSEGIGEAGELFF
few TRBJ1-2 NA TRBV7-9 TGTGCCAGCAGCCCAGGGATTGGCTATGGCTACACCTTC CASSPGIGYGYTF
NA TRBJ1-5 NA TRBV4-1 TGCGCCAGCAGCCAAGAATCGGCAGGGAGGCAGCCCCAGCATTTT CASSQESAGRQPQHF
NA TRBJ1-6 NA TRBV2 TGTGCCAGCACGGAACGGCACTCCGAAAGAATCTTTAATTCACCCCTCCACTTT CASTERHSERIFNSPLHF
NA TRBJ1-4 TRBD1 TRBV4-1 TGCGCCAGCAGCCAAGTAAGGGTCAGGGGGAATGAAAAACTGTTTTTT CASSQVRVRGNEKLFF
NA TRBJ2-7 TRBD1 TRBV5-6 TGTGCCAGCAGCTTCACAGGGGGGCCAGCCTACGAGCAGTACTTC CASSFTGGPAYEQYF